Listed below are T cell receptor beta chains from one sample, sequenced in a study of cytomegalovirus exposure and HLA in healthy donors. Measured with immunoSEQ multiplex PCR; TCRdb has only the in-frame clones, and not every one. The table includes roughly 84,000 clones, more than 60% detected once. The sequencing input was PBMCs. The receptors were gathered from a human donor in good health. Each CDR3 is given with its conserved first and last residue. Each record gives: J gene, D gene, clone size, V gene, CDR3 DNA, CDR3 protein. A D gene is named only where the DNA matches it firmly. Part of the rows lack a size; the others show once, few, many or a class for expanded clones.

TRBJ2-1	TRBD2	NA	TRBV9	TGTGCCAGCAGCTTTAGCGGGGGGGCCTATGAGCAGTTCTTC	CASSFSGGAYEQFF
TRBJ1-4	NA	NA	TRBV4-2	TGTGCCAGCAGCCAACCGACAGTTGCCCTTAATGAAAAACTGTTTTTT	CASSQPTVALNEKLFF
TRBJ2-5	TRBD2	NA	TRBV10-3	TGTGCCACCCGGTGGAGCGGGGGGGTACAAGAGACCCAGTACTTC	CATRWSGGVQETQYF
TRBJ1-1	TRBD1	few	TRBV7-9	TGTGCCAGCAGAAGGGGACAGGGAGACACTGAAGCTTTCTTT	CASRRGQGDTEAFF
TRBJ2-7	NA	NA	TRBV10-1	TGCGCCAGCAGTGAATCGCAGGGGTTCGGCGAGCAGTACTTC	CASSESQGFGEQYF
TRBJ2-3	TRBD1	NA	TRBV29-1	TGCAGCGTTCAGGGGACAGGAACAACAGATACGCAGTATTTT	CSVQGTGTTDTQYF
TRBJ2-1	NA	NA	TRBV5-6	TGTGCCAGCAGCTTGGACTTCGGCGGAAACAGGTACAATGAGCAGTTCTTC	CASSLDFGGNRYNEQFF
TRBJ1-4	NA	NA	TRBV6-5	TGTGCCAGCAGAATACAAGGGGAAGAAAAACTGTTTTTT	CASRIQGEEKLFF
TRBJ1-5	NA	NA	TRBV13	TGTGCCAGCAGCGCTGGGGGCCAGCCCCAGCATTTT	CASSAGGQPQHF
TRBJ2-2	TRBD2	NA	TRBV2	TGTGCCAGCATCGGACTAGCGGGGGGACCCGGGGAGCTGTTTTTT	CASIGLAGGPGELFF
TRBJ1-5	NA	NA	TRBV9	TGTGCCAGCAGCGTAGGAACAGGAGTGGGGCCCCAGCATTTT	CASSVGTGVGPQHF
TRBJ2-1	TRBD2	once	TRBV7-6	TGTGCCAGCAGCTTACCACTAGCGGGGGTCTACAATGAGCAGTTCTTC	CASSLPLAGVYNEQFF
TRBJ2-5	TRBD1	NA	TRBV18	TGTGCCAGCTCACCGACTGAAGGACAGGGGGGTGAGACCCAGTACTTC	CASSPTEGQGGETQYF
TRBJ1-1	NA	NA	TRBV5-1	TGCGCCAGCAAAAGGGACACGAACACTGAAGCTTTCTTT	CASKRDTNTEAFF
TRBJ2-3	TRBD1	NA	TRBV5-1	TGCGCCAGCAGCCGAGCAGGGGGCCCCACAGATACGCAGTATTTT	CASSRAGGPTDTQYF
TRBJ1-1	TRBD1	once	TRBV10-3	TGTGCCATCAGGGGGGGCGACAGGGGTGTTGAATCTGAAGCTTTCTTT	CAIRGGDRGVESEAFF
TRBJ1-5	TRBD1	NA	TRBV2	TGTGCCAGCAGTCGACAGGGCCCCGGGCAGCCCCAGCATTTT	CASSRQGPGQPQHF
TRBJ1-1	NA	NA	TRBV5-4	TGTGCCAGCAGCTTGGGGACATCGAACACTGAAGCTTTCTTT	CASSLGTSNTEAFF
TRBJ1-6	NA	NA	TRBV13	TGTGCCAGCAGAGTTTTAGGAGAGAATAATTCACCCCTCCACTTT	CASRVLGENNSPLHF
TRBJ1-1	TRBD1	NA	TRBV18	TGTGCCAGCTCACCACGACAGGGGAACACTGAAGCTTTCTTT	CASSPRQGNTEAFF
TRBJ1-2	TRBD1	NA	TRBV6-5	TGTGCCAGCAGTACCGGGACAGCCTATGGCTACACCTTC	CASSTGTAYGYTF